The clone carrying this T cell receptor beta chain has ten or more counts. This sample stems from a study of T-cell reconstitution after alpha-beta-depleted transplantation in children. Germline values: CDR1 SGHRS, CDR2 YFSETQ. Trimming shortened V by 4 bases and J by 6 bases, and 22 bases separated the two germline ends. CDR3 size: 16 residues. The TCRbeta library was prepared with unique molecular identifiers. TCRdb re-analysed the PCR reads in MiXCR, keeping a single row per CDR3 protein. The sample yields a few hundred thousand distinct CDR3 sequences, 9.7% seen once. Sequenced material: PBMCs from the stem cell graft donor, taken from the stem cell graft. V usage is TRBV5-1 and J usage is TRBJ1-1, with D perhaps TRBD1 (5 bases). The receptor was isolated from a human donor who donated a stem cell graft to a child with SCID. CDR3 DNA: TGCGCCAGCAGCGTCGGGGGGGTTCGATTATTCTCTGAAGCTTTCTTT. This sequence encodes CASSVGGVRLFSEAFF. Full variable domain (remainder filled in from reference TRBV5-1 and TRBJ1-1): KAGVTQTPRYLIKTRGQQVTLSCSPISGHRSVSWYQQTPGQGLQFLFEYFSETQRNKGNFPGRFSGRQFSNSRSEMNVSTLELGDSALYLCASSVGGVRLFSEAFFGQGTRLTVV.